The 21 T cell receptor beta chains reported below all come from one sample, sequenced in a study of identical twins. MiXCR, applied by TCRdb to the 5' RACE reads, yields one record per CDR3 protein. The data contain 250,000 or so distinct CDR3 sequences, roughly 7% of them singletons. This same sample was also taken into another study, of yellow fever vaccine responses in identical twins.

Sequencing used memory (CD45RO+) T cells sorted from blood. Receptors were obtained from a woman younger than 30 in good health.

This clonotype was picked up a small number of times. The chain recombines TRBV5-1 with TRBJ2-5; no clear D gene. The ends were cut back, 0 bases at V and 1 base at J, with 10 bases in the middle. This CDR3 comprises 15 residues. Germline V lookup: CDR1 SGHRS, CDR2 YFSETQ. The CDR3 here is CASSLVAVSQETQYF. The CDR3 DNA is TGCGCCAGCAGCTTGGTTGCCGTTAGCCAAGAGACCCAGTACTTC.

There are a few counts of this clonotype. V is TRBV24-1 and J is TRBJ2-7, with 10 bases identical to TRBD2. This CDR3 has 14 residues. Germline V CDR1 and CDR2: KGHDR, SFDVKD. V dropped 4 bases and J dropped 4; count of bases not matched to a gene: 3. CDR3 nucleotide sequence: TGTGCCACCAGTGAATCTAGCGGGAGTTACGAGCAGTACTTC. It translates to CATSESSGSYEQYF.

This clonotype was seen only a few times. CDR3 nucleotides: TGTGCCAGCAGTTACAGTTTAGAGGCGGGGGGGCGGGGAGAGACCCAGTACTTC. This codes for CASSYSLEAGGRGETQYF. The chain combines TRBV6-5 with TRBJ2-5; 9 nucleotides match TRBD2. Germline lookup yields CDR1 MNHEY and CDR2 SVGAGI. Trimming cost V 2 bases and J 4 bases; bases outside gene matches: 14. The CDR3 loop spans 18 amino acids.

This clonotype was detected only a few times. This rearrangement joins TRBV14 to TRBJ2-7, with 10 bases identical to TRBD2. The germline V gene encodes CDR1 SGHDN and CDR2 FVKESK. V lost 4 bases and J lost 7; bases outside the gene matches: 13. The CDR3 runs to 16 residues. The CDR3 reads CASSPHGASGRWEQYF. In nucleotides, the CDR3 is TGTGCCAGCAGCCCTCACGGGGCTAGCGGGAGATGGGAGCAGTACTTC.

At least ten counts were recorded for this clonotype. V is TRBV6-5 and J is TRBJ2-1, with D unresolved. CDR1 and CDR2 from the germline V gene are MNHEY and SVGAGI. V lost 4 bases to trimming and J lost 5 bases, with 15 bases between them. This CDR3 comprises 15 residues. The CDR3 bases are TGTGCCAGCAGTTCGGGTCGGACGGCCAACAATGAGCAGTTCTTC. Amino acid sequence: CASSSGRTANNEQFF.

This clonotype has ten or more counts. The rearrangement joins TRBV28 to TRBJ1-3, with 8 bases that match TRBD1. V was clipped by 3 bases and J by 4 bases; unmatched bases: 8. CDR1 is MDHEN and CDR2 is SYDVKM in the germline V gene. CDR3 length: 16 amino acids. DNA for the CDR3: TGTGCCAGCAGTTTCAGACAGGGGTCAGGAGGAAACACCATATATTTT. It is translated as CASSFRQGSGGNTIYF.

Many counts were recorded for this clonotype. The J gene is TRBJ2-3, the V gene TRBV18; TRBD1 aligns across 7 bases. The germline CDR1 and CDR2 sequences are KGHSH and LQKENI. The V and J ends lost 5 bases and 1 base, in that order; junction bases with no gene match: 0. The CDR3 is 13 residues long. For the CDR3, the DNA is TGTGCCAGCTCAGGACAGGGCACAGATACGCAGTATTTT. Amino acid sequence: CASSGQGTDTQYF.

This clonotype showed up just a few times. CDR3 protein: CASTSSGGEDTQYF. Written as DNA, the CDR3 is TGTGCCAGCACTTCTTCAGGGGGCGAAGATACGCAGTATTTT. The rearrangement uses TRBV7-9 and TRBJ2-3, with TRBD1 matching over 8 bases. Germline CDR1 SEHNR, CDR2 FQNEAQ (reference sequence). The CDR3 length is 14 residues. J gave up 5 bases and V 7 bases, and 8 bases lay outside the gene matches.

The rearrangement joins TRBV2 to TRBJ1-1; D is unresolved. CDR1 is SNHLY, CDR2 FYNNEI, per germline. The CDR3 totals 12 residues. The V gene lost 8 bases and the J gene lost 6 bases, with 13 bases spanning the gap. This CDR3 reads CASHSALAEAFF. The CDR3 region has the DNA TGTGCCAGCCATAGTGCCCTAGCTGAAGCTTTCTTT.

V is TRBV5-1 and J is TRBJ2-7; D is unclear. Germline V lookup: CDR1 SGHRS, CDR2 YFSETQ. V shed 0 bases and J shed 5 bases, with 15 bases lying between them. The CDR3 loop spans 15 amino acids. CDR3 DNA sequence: TGCGCCAGCAGCTTGGAATCATCATCGGGCGACGAGCAGTACTTC. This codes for CASSLESSSGDEQYF.

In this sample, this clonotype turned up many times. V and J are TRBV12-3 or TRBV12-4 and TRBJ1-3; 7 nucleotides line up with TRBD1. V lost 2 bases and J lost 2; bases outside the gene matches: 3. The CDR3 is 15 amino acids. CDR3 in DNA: TGTGCCAGCAGTTTAAGACAGGGACCTGGAAACACCATATATTTT. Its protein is CASSLRQGPGNTIYF.

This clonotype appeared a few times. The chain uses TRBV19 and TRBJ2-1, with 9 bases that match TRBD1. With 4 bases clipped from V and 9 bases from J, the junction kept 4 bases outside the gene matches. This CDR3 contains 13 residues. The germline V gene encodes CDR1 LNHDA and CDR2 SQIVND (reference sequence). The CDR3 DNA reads TGTGCCAGTAGTAGGGACAGGGCAGGTGAGCAGTTCTTC. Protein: CASSRDRAGEQFF. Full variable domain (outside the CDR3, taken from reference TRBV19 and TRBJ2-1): DGGITQSPKYLFRKEGQNVTLSCEQNLNHDAMYWYRQDPGQGLRLIYYSQIVNDFQKGDIAEGYSVSREKKESFPLTVTSAQKNPTAFYLCASSRDRAGEQFFGPGTRLTVL.

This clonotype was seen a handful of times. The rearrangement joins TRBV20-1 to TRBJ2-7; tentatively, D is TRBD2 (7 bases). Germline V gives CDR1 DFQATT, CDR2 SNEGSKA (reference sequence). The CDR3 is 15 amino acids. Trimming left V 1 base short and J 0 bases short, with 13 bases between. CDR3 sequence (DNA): TGCAGTGCTAGAGTTTGGGAGGGGGACTCCTACGAGCAGTACGTC. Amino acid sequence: CSARVWEGDSYEQYV.

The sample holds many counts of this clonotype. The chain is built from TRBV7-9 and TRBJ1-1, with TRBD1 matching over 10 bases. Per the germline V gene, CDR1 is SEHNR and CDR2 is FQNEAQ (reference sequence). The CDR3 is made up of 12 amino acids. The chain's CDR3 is CLGDRGITEAFF. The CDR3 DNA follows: TGTCTTGGGGACAGGGGAATCACTGAAGCTTTCTTT.

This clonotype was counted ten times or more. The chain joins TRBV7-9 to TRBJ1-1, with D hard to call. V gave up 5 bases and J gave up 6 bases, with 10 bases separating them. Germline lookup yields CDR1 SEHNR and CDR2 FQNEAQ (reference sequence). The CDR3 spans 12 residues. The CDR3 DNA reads TGTGCCAGCAGCCGACCCCCAGCTGAAGCTTTCTTT. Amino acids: CASSRPPAEAFF.

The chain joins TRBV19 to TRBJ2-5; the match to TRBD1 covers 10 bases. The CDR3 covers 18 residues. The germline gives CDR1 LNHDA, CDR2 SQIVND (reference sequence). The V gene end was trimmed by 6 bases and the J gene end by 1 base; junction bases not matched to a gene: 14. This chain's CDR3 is CASSPPGTGVLGQETQYF. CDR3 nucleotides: TGTGCCAGTAGCCCCCCCGGGACAGGGGTGCTTGGCCAAGAGACCCAGTACTTC.

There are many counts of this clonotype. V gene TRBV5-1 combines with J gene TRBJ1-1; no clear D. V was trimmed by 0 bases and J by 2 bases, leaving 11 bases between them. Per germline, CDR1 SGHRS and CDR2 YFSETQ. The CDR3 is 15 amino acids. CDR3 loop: CASSLGPVFNTEAFF. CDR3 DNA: TGCGCCAGCAGCTTGGGTCCCGTATTCAACACTGAAGCTTTCTTT.

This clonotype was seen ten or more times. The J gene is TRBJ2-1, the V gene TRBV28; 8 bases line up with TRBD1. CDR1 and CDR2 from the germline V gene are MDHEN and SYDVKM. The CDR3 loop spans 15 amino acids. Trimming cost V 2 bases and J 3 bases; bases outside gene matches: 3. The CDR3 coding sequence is TGTGCCAGCAGTTTAATTACAGGGGGCTACAATGAGCAGTTCTTC. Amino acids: CASSLITGGYNEQFF.

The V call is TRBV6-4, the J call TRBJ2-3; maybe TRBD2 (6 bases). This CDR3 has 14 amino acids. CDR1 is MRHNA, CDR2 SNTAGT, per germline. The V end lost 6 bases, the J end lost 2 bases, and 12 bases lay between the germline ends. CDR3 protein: CASSGSGTTDTQYF. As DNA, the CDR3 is TGTGCCAGCAGCGGTAGCGGTACCACAGATACGCAGTATTTT.

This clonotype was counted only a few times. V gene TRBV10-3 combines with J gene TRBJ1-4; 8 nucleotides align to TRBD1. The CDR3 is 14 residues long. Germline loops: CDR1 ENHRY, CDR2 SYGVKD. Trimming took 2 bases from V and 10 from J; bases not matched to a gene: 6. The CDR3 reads CAISEGTGEGKLFF. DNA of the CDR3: TGTGCCATCAGTGAGGGGACAGGAGAGGGAAAACTGTTTTTT.

CDR3 in DNA: TGTGCCAGCAATCCCTACCTAACTTATTACAATGAGCAGTTCTTC. Its protein is CASNPYLTYYNEQFF. The chain recombines TRBV6-1 with TRBJ2-1; D not resolved. Germline V lookup: CDR1 MNHNS, CDR2 SASEGT. The CDR3 is 15 residues long. V lost 7 bases, J lost 4 bases, and 17 bases lay in between.